These 18 T cell receptor beta chains were sequenced from one sample in a study of ipilimumab plus nivolumab after autologous stem cell transplantation. The repertoire was sequenced with immunoSEQ multiplex PCR; TCRdb's copy has only in-frame clones and lacks some. This sample has 10,000 to 15,000 clones, with approximately 73% found just once. Sample: PBMCs, taken in a trial of ipilimumab plus nivolumab as post-transplant consolidation. The receptors here all came from a male donor with diffuse large B-cell lymphoma.

The chain couples TRBV18 to TRBJ1-1; D call uncertain. Germline CDR1 and CDR2: KGHSH and LQKENI. The CDR3 covers 13 residues. V was clipped by 2 bases and J by 0 bases, with 4 bases between them. As DNA, the CDR3 is TGTGCCAGCTCACCAGGGATGAACACTGAAGCTTTCTTT. Amino acids: CASSPGMNTEAFF.

This clone is labeled medium-sized. V gene TRBV2 combines with J gene TRBJ1-3; D is unresolved. CDR3 size: 12 residues. Trimming left V 11 bases short and J 4 bases short, with 12 bases between. Germline lookup yields CDR1 SNHLY and CDR2 FYNNEI. The CDR3 DNA sequence: TGTGCCGGAAGGACTGAGGGAAACACCATATATTTT. It encodes CAGRTEGNTIYF.

This chain connects TRBV7-2 to TRBJ2-1; 7 nucleotides align to TRBD1. CDR3 length: 12 residues. J lost 10 bases, V lost 1 base, and 1 base had no gene match. The V gene's germline CDR1 is SGHTA and CDR2 FQGNSA. This CDR3 reads CASSLGTGEQFF. CDR3 bases: TGTGCCAGCAGCTTAGGGACAGGAGAGCAGTTCTTC.

V is TRBV19 and J is TRBJ2-4, with a tentative D call TRBD1 (6 bases). Trimming took 3 bases from V and 5 from J, leaving 11 bases between them. The CDR3 extends over 14 amino acids. Germline-derived CDR1 and CDR2 are LNHDA and SQIVND (reference sequence). The CDR3 here is CASSIEQGQNIQYF. The CDR3 DNA is TGTGCCAGTAGTATTGAACAGGGCCAAAACATTCAGTACTTC.

The V call is TRBV23-1, the J call TRBJ1-5, with no clear D. TRBV23-1 is identified as an open reading frame with a role that is uncertain. The germline V and J ends were trimmed by 7 bases and 5 bases, with 9 bases remaining between them. The CDR3 loop spans 12 amino acids. In DNA form, the CDR3 reads TGCGCCAGCACGCGGGGAGATCAGCCCCAGCATTTT. It encodes CASTRGDQPQHF.

This clone was seen a single time. The chain joins TRBV7-9 to TRBJ2-2, with TRBD2 matching 14 bases. This CDR3 region has 19 residues. V lost 5 bases, J lost 4 bases, and 12 bases stayed unmatched. CDR1 is SEHNR and CDR2 is FQNEAQ in the germline V gene (reference sequence). The CDR3 DNA is TGTGCCAGCAGCAACACCCCGGGACTAGCGGGAGCGGGCACCGGGGAGCTGTTTTTT. As protein: CASSNTPGLAGAGTGELFF.

The J gene is TRBJ2-2, the V gene TRBV7-9; TRBD2 matches at 12 bases. J gave up 0 bases and V 5 bases, and 7 bases lay outside the gene matches. Germline V gives CDR1 SEHNR, CDR2 FQNEAQ (reference sequence). There are 18 residues in the CDR3. This chain's CDR3 is CASSPRLAGDSNTGELFF. CDR3 sequence (DNA): TGTGCCAGCAGCCCCAGACTAGCGGGAGACTCGAACACCGGGGAGCTGTTTTTT.

This clone turned up a few times. The chain employs TRBV7-8 and TRBJ1-4, with D maybe TRBD1 (6 bases). This CDR3 has 15 residues. V lost 5 bases, J lost 6 bases, and 16 bases lay in between. Germline values: CDR1 SGHVS, CDR2 FQNEAQ. This CDR3 reads CASSLSGTFDEKLFF. CDR3 DNA: TGTGCCAGCAGCCTATCCGGGACATTTGATGAAAAACTGTTTTTT.

The rearrangement links TRBV30 to TRBJ2-7; D is perhaps TRBD2 (7 bases). Germline V gene sequence: CDR1 GTSNPN, CDR2 SVGIG (reference sequence). CDR3 length: 12 amino acids. Trimming pared 4 bases from V and 2 bases from J, leaving 9 bases between. The CDR3 nucleotides are TGTGCCTGGACGGGGGGCGCCTACGAGCAGTACTTC. Amino acid sequence: CAWTGGAYEQYF. The full variable domain, its missing parts supplied by reference TRBV30 and TRBJ2-7, is SQTIHQWPATLVQPVGSPLSLECTVEGTSNPNLYWYRQAAGRGLQLLFYSVGIGQISSEVPQNLSASRPQDRQFILSSKKLLLSDSGFYLCAWTGGAYEQYFGPGTRLTVT.

This clone was counted a single time. The chain is built from TRBV29-1 and TRBJ2-7, with D tentatively TRBD1 or TRBD2 (6 bases each). V was cut by 4 bases and J by 6 bases, with 19 bases left in between. The CDR3 extends over 14 amino acids. Germline CDR1 reads SQVTM; CDR2 reads ANQGSEA. CDR3 amino acids: CSVVIRGPASEQYF. CDR3 nucleotides: TGCAGCGTTGTTATTCGGGGGCCTGCTTCCGAGCAGTACTTC.

V gene TRBV4-1 combines with J gene TRBJ2-7; D gene ambiguous. Germline CDR1 and CDR2: MGHRA and YSYEKL. The CDR3 extends over 12 amino acids. The V end lost 3 bases, the J end lost 1 base, and 4 bases lay between the germline ends. In DNA form, the CDR3 reads TGCGCCAGCAGCCATGAGTCCTACGAGCAGTACTTC. The encoded protein is CASSHESYEQYF.

The chain uses TRBV2 and TRBJ2-7; 10 nucleotides match TRBD2. The CDR3 runs 15 residues. The trim removed 6 bases at V and 3 bases at J, leaving 8 bases unmatched. CDR1 is SNHLY and CDR2 is FYNNEI in the germline V gene. CDR3 protein: CASRGAGGPVYEQYF. DNA of the CDR3: TGTGCCAGCAGGGGAGCGGGGGGGCCTGTCTACGAGCAGTACTTC.

This chain joins TRBV30 and TRBJ2-7; no firm D call. CDR1 GTSNPN and CDR2 SVGIG come from the germline V gene (reference sequence). The CDR3 loop spans 12 amino acids. V lost 3 bases and J 3 bases, leaving 9 bases between the germline ends. The CDR3 protein is CAWSAGFYEQYF. The CDR3 nucleotides read TGTGCCTGGAGCGCAGGTTTCTACGAGCAGTACTTC.

This chain connects TRBV12-5 to TRBJ2-2, with D perhaps being TRBD1 or TRBD2 (5 bases each). V was pared by 1 base and J by 5 bases, with 17 bases between. Germline lookup yields CDR1 LGHNT and CDR2 FRNRAP. This CDR3 is built from 17 residues. The DNA for the CDR3 is TGTGCTAGTGGTTTGGCCGCCACGGGGCAAGTGACCGGGGAGCTGTTTTTT. Translating it yields CASGLAATGQVTGELFF.

The gene calls are TRBV10-3 and TRBJ1-5; tentatively, D is TRBD1 (5 bases). CDR3 length: 15 residues. V was trimmed by 2 bases and J by 7 bases, leaving 15 bases between them. Germline V gene sequence: CDR1 ENHRY, CDR2 SYGVKD. Written as DNA, the CDR3 is TGTGCCATCAGTGAGGGTGGCGGGACGGGGCAGCCCCAGCATTTT. Protein product: CAISEGGGTGQPQHF.

The V call is TRBV11-2, the J call TRBJ2-7, with a weak D call TRBD2 (6 bases). The CDR3 totals 16 residues. CDR1 SGHAT and CDR2 FQNNGV come from the germline V gene. V was cut by 6 bases and J by 2 bases, with 20 bases left in between. The CDR3 sequence: CASRGYSSRRAYEQYF. The CDR3 bases are TGTGCCAGCAGGGGTTACTCAAGCCGGAGGGCCTACGAGCAGTACTTC. Full variable domain (outside the CDR3, taken from reference TRBV11-2 and TRBJ2-7): EAGVAQSPRYKIIEKRQSVAFWCNPISGHATLYWYQQILGQGPKLLIQFQNNGVVDDSQLPKDRFSAERLKGVDSTLKIQPAKLEDSAVYLCASRGYSSRRAYEQYFGPGTRLTVT.

The CDR3 DNA sequence: TGTGCCAGCAGCGAGAGGGGGAACGGAAACACTGAAGCTTTCTTT. It specifies CASSERGNGNTEAFF. This chain connects TRBV9 to TRBJ1-1, with TRBD1 as a possible D gene (6 bases). Trimming removed 3 bases at V and 2 bases at J, with 14 bases between. CDR1 is SGDLS, CDR2 YYNGEE, per germline. The CDR3 extends over 15 amino acids.

The chain uses TRBV25-1 and TRBJ2-7; maybe TRBD2 (5 bases). There are 11 residues in the CDR3. Germline V gene sequence: CDR1 MGHDK, CDR2 SYGVNS. Trimming took 4 bases from V and 10 from J, leaving 11 bases between them. CDR3 amino acids: CASSATSNQYF. CDR3 nucleotides: TGTGCCAGCAGTGCAACTAGTAATCAGTACTTC.